One sample yielded the 18 T cell receptor beta chains listed below, sequenced in a study of molecular identifiers for immune sequencing clone quantification. TCRdb itself ran the PCR reads through MiXCR, one entry per CDR3 protein. The data contain approximately 20,000 distinct CDR3 sequences, 21% of them singletons. The sequenced sample consisted of naive CD8+ T cells from blood, with Jurkat cell RNA spiked in. Regarding subset: FACS-sorted CD8+CD4-CCR7+CD45RA+ naive T cells. These receptors were obtained from a human donor in good health. Some libraries in this study had Jurkat cell RNA spiked in.

This clonotype was counted ten times or more. Written as DNA, the CDR3 is TGTGCCAGCAGTTCTACACGAGGGTTTAGCTACAATGAGCAGTTCTTC. It codes for CASSSTRGFSYNEQFF. The rearrangement uses TRBV7-6 and TRBJ2-1, with D possibly matching TRBD2 (5 bases). CDR3 length: 16 amino acids. CDR1 and CDR2 from the germline V gene are SGHVS and FNYEAQ. Trimming took off 6 bases at V and 3 bases at J, with 18 bases between the two ends.

This clonotype was detected ten times or more. The gene calls are TRBV10-3 and TRBJ2-1; D perhaps matches TRBD2 (6 bases). The CDR3 is made up of 15 amino acids. Trimming left V 6 bases short and J 8 bases short, with 20 bases between. Germline assignment: CDR1 ENHRY and CDR2 SYGVKD. CDR3 protein: CAIRSGEFNSDEQFF. The CDR3 nucleotides are TGTGCCATCAGGTCGGGAGAGTTCAATTCTGATGAGCAGTTCTTC.

This clonotype is medium-sized within its sample. The chain links TRBV7-2 to TRBJ2-7, with a weak D call TRBD2 (6 bases). The CDR3 spans 15 residues. Germline-derived CDR1 and CDR2 are SGHTA and FQGNSA. Trimming took 2 bases from V and 7 from J, leaving 18 bases between them. CDR3 nucleotides: TGTGCCAGCAGCTTACTGCAGGGAGGATCAGGGGAGCAGTACTTC. Translation gives CASSLLQGGSGEQYF.

This clonotype was seen a handful of times. This chain connects TRBV28 to TRBJ1-1; TRBD1 agrees at 7 bases. This CDR3 region has 15 residues. Germline CDR1 MDHEN, CDR2 SYDVKM. V was pared by 3 bases and J by 5 bases, with 9 bases of the junction left unmatched. Here the CDR3 reads CASSFRGTAGTEAFF. The CDR3 nucleotides read TGTGCCAGCAGTTTTCGGGGGACAGCGGGGACTGAAGCTTTCTTT.

V and J are TRBV7-2 and TRBJ1-4; 10 bases match TRBD1. Trimming at V came to 5 bases and at J to 7 bases, leaving 7 bases not matched to a gene. The V gene's germline CDR1 is SGHTA and CDR2 FQGNSA. This CDR3 comprises 15 residues. DNA for the CDR3: TGTGCCAGCAGCCTCGGGACAGGGGTGAGTGAAAAACTGTTTTTT. Translation: CASSLGTGVSEKLFF.

Ten or more counts support this clonotype. J is TRBJ2-1 and V is TRBV15; 12 nucleotides match TRBD2. CDR3 length equals 15 residues. Germline CDR1 and CDR2: LNHNV and YYDKDF (reference sequence). The V segment lost 6 bases and the J segment 2 bases; nucleotides outside the gene matches: 2. CDR3: CATRGLAGPYNEQFF. The CDR3 DNA is TGTGCCACCAGGGGACTAGCGGGTCCCTACAATGAGCAGTTCTTC.

About this clonotype: A much larger clone differs from this one at a single base, so this may be a read error. The chain carries TRBV6-6 and TRBJ2-5, with TRBD2 matching 12 bases. This CDR3 has 15 residues. Trimming removed 2 bases from V and 5 bases from J; junction bases left unmatched: 3. CDR1 and CDR2 (germline): MNHNY, SVGAGI (reference sequence). DNA for the CDR3: TGTGCCAGCAGTTACGCTAGCGGGAGGGACGAGACCCAGTACTTC. Translating it yields CASSYASGRDETQYF.

This clonotype rates as medium-sized. CDR3: CASSATGGTGESYEQYF. DNA of the CDR3: TGTGCCAGCAGCGCCACTGGTGGGACAGGGGAGAGCTACGAGCAGTACTTC. The rearrangement uses TRBV9 and TRBJ2-7; 10 bases align to TRBD1. The V gene end was trimmed by 3 bases and the J gene end by 3 bases; junction bases not matched to a gene: 12. The CDR3 has 17 amino acids. Germline CDR1 SGDLS, CDR2 YYNGEE.

At least ten counts were recorded for this clonotype. This chain connects TRBV7-9 to TRBJ2-7, with D hard to call. V lost 0 bases and J lost 6, with 6 bases in between. CDR1 and CDR2 (germline): SEHNR, FQNEAQ (reference sequence). CDR3 length equals 12 residues. CDR3 coding DNA: TGTGCCAGCAGCTTAGCAGGGATCGAGCAGTACTTC. Protein sequence: CASSLAGIEQYF.

This clonotype came up many times. The rearrangement uses TRBV20-1 and TRBJ2-7; D perhaps matches TRBD2 (6 bases). The germline CDR1 and CDR2 sequences are DFQATT and SNEGSKA (reference sequence). V lost 5 bases to trimming and J lost 4 bases, with 15 bases between them. The CDR3 sequence is 13 residues long. The CDR3 here is CSALTGGRYEQYF. As DNA, the CDR3 is TGCAGTGCTCTGACTGGAGGGCGGTACGAGCAGTACTTC.

This clonotype was observed many times. V usage is TRBV7-2 and J usage is TRBJ2-7; D possibly uses TRBD1 or TRBD2 (5 bases each). The V and J ends lost 7 bases and 3 bases respectively, with 13 bases between them. The CDR3 length is 13 residues. Germline V gene data show CDR1 as SGHTA and CDR2 as FQGNSA. The CDR3 nucleotides read TGTGCCAGCACCAGGGACGTAGGCTACGAGCAGTACTTC. Amino acid sequence: CASTRDVGYEQYF.

This clonotype was counted a few times. This chain uses TRBV7-9 with TRBJ2-3, with TRBD2 matching over 7 bases. The CDR3 is 15 residues long. The V gene end was trimmed by 5 bases and the J gene end by 0 bases; junction bases not matched to a gene: 5. Looked up from germline, CDR1 is SEHNR and CDR2 is FQNEAQ (reference sequence). For the CDR3, the DNA is TGTGCCAGCAGCCCGCGGGACTACAGCACAGATACGCAGTATTTT. Protein product: CASSPRDYSTDTQYF.

With regard to this clonotype: This may be a read error, as it is one base from a much larger clone. J is TRBJ2-7 and V is TRBV9; no clear D. Germline CDR1 is SGDLS and CDR2 is YYNGEE. The CDR3 extends over 13 amino acids. CDR3 DNA sequence: TGTACCAGCAGCGTAGGTACTGGCGGAGAGCAGTACTTC. Encoded protein: CTSSVGTGGEQYF.

J is TRBJ2-7 and V is TRBV20-1; D could derive from TRBD1 or TRBD2 (6 bases each). V shed 6 bases and J shed 0 bases, with 12 bases lying between them. This CDR3 region has 13 residues. Germline V lookup: CDR1 DFQATT, CDR2 SNEGSKA (reference sequence). The DNA of the CDR3 is TGCAGTGCCGGAGGGGGGACCTCCTACGAGCAGTACTTC. Translation gives CSAGGGTSYEQYF.

The chain joins TRBV28 to TRBJ2-7, with TRBD2 identical over 8 bases. The CDR3 runs to 14 residues. V trimming: 3 bases; J trimming: 2 bases; junction bases outside the gene matches: 3. Germline V gene sequence: CDR1 MDHEN, CDR2 SYDVKM. The CDR3 nucleotides read TGTGCCAGCAGTTTCGCGGGAGGTCCCTACGAGCAGTACTTC. Protein sequence: CASSFAGGPYEQYF.

The chain couples TRBV28 to TRBJ2-5; D might be TRBD2 (6 bases). The CDR3 extends over 14 amino acids. Germline values: CDR1 MDHEN, CDR2 SYDVKM. V was trimmed by 3 bases and J by 5 bases, leaving 13 bases between them. This chain's CDR3 is CASSLGGRVETQYF. CDR3 nucleotides: TGTGCCAGCAGTTTGGGGGGACGGGTGGAGACCCAGTACTTC.

The rearrangement links TRBV7-2 to TRBJ2-1, with D possibly TRBD2 on 6 matching bases. From germline, CDR1 is SGHTA and CDR2 FQGNSA. CDR3 length equals 15 residues. V was trimmed by 1 base and J by 4 bases, leaving 11 bases between them. The CDR3 DNA is TGTGCCAGCAGCTTAGGTAGCGGCCTATACAATGAGCAGTTCTTC. Residues: CASSLGSGLYNEQFF. The variable domain in full, with the rest retrieved from reference TRBV7-2 and TRBJ2-1, is GAGVSQSPSNKVTEKGKDVELRCDPISGHTALYWYRQSLGQGLEFLIYFQGNSAPDKSGLPSDRFSAERTGGSVSTLTIQRTQQEDSAVYLCASSLGSGLYNEQFFGPGTRLTVL.

This clonotype is labeled medium-sized. The chain links TRBV7-2 to TRBJ2-3; 9 bases agree with TRBD1. Germline V CDR1 and CDR2: SGHTA, FQGNSA. Unmatched junction bases numbered 9, after V lost 1 base and J lost 4 bases. The length of the CDR3 is 17 residues. Here the CDR3 DNA reads TGTGCCAGCAGCTTAGGTCTCCGGACAGGGGCATCAGATACGCAGTATTTT. Its protein product is CASSLGLRTGASDTQYF.